The source of this T cell receptor (beta chain) is a study of T-cell reconstitution after alpha-beta-depleted transplantation in children. General study results and limits: Recipient T cells and thymic progenitors that survived gave rise to the high TCRbeta diversity observed at day 60 in some patients. Several hundred expanded graft clones reportedly supplied alpha-beta T cells about two months after transplant. One year post-transplant, T-cell counts and diversity were largely derived from T cells produced anew.

A note on this clonotype: Its antigen is not known.

Unique molecular identifiers were incorporated during preparation of the TCRbeta library. In TCRdb, the PCR reads were re-called with MiXCR into one record per CDR3 protein. The sample shows about 980,000 distinct CDR3 sequences, around 30% of them seen only once. With 0 bases clipped from V and 6 bases from J, the junction kept 7 bases outside the gene matches. The CDR3 runs to 15 residues. Germline loops: CDR1 ENHRY, CDR2 SYGVKD. V and J are TRBV10-3 and TRBJ2-7; TRBD1 aligns across 8 bases. Specimen: PBMCs, mostly from graft donor cells, collected 360 days after TCRalphabeta/CD19-depleted stem cell transplant. The receptor was isolated from a boy in the first two years of life who had a stem cell transplant for SCID, so the T cells may come from the graft donor. The CDR3 nucleotides read TGTGCCATCAGTGAGTCGAGGGCAGGGGGCACCGAGCAGTACTTC. As protein: CAISESRAGGTEQYF.